This T cell receptor beta chain was retrieved from a study of cytomegalovirus exposure and HLA in healthy donors. Every donor was a healthy person donating bone marrow. The PCR employed 60 Vbeta primers together with 13 Jbeta primers. Here immunoSEQ multiplex PCR was the method, and the copy in TCRdb shows in-frame clones only, minus some. The top ten hold 1.5% to 2% of the sample, which has 100,000 or so clones, around 74% seen once. The CDR3 covers 13 residues. Looked up from germline, CDR1 is SEHNR and CDR2 is FQNEAQ (reference sequence). Points on this clone: A read error may account for a junction end that differs from germline.

The sequencing input was PBMCs. The TCR comes from a woman in her thirties or forties in good health and CMV-seronegative. The chain is built from TRBV7-9 and TRBJ2-4; tentative D call: TRBD2 (6 bases). CDR3 loop: CSSSWDSKNIQYF. Written as DNA, the CDR3 is TGTTCCAGCAGCTGGGACTCTAAAAACATTCAGTACTTC. Full variable domain (remainder filled in from reference TRBV7-9 and TRBJ2-4): DTGVSQNPRHKITKRGQNVTFRCDPISEHNRLYWYRQTLGQGPEFLTYFQNEAQLEKSRLLSDRFSAERPKGSFSTLEIQRTEQGDSAMYLCSSSWDSKNIQYFGAGTRLSVL.